The clone carrying this T cell receptor beta chain has only a few counts. The sample belongs to a study of beta chain features in type 1 diabetes. cDNA synthesis used the whole RNA isolate, giving expressed TCRB sequences. The repertoire was sequenced with immunoSEQ multiplex PCR; TCRdb's copy has only in-frame clones and lacks some. The data contain a few hundred thousand clones, approximately 10% of them singletons. This receptor was obtained from a woman aged 25 to 39 in good health. Sequencing was performed on naive CD4+ T cells from blood.

CDR3 in amino acids: CASSPGTGLSYEQYF. The CDR3 nucleotides are TGTGCCAGCTCACCAGGGACAGGGCTTTCCTACGAGCAGTACTTC. The rearrangement joins TRBV18 to TRBJ2-7, with 9 bases lining up with TRBD1. After removal of 2 bases from V and 1 base from J, the junction contained 3 bases not matched to a gene. The CDR3 length is 15 residues. Germline values: CDR1 KGHSH, CDR2 LQKENI.